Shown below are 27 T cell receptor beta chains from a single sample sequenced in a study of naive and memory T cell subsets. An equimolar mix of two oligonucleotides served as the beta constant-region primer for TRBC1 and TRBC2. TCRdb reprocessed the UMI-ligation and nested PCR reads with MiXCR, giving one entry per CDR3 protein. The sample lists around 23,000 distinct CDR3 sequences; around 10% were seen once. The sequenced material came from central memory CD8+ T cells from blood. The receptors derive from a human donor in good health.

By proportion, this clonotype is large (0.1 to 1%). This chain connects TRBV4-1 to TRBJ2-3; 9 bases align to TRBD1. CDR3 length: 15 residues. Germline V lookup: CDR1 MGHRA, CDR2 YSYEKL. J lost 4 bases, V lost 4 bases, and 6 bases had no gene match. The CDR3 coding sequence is TGCGCCAGCAGCCCGCCCGGGACAGGGTCAGATACGCAGTATTTT. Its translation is CASSPPGTGSDTQYF.

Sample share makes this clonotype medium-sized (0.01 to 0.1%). This CDR3 reads CASSFYRGQPQHF. Written as DNA, the CDR3 is TGTGCCAGCAGTTTTTACAGGGGACAGCCCCAGCATTTT. The chain recombines TRBV12-3 or TRBV12-4 with TRBJ1-5; 7 positions agree with TRBD1. V was clipped by 3 bases and J by 7 bases; unmatched bases: 3. This CDR3 region has 13 residues.

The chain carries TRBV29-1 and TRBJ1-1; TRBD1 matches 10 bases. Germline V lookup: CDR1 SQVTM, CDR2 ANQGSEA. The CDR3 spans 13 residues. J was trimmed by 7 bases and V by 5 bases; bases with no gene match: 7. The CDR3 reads CSVQGQGYGEAFF. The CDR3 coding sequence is TGCAGCGTTCAGGGACAGGGGTATGGTGAAGCTTTCTTT.

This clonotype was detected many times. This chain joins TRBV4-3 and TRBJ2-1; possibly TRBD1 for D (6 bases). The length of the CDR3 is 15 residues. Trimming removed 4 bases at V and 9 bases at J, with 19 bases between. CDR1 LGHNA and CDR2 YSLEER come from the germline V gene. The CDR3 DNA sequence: TGCGCCAGCAGCCGAAACAGGGCCGCGATGGGTGAGCAGTTCTTC. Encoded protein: CASSRNRAAMGEQFF.

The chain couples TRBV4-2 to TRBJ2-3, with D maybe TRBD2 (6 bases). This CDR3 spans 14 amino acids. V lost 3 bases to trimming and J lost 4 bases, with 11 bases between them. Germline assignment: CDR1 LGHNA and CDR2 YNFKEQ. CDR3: CASSQGRESDTQYF. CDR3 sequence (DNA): TGTGCCAGCAGCCAGGGACGGGAGTCAGATACGCAGTATTTT.

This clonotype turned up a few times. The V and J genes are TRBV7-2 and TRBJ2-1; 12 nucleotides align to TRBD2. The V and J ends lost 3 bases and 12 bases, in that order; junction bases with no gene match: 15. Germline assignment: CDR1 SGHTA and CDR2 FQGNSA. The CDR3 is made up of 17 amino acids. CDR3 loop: CASSFGSMASGRAWQFF. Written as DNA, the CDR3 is TGTGCCAGCAGCTTCGGTTCCATGGCTAGCGGGAGGGCGTGGCAGTTCTTC.

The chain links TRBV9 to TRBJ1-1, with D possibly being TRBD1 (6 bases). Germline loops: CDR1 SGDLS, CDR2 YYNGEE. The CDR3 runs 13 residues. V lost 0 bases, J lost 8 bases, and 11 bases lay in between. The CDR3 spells CASSVVGGREAFF. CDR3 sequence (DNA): TGTGCCAGCAGCGTAGTGGGGGGCCGGGAAGCTTTCTTT.

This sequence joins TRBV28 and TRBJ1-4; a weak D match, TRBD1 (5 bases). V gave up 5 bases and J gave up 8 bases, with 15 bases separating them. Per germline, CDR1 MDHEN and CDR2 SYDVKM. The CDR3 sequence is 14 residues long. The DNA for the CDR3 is TGTGCCAGCAGTCCGCAAAGGGGAGCGGAAAAACTGTTTTTT. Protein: CASSPQRGAEKLFF. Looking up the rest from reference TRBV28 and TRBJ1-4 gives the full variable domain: DVKVTQSSRYLVKRTGEKVFLECVQDMDHENMFWYRQDPGLGLRLIYFSYDVKMKEKGDIPEGYSVSREKKERFSLILESASTNQTSMYLCASSPQRGAEKLFFGSGTQLSVL.

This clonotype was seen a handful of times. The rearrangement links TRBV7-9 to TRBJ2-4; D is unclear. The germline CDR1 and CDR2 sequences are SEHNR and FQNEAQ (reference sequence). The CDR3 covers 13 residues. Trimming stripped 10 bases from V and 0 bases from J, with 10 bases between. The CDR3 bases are TGTGCCATACGTATGATAGCCAAAAACATTCAGTACTTC. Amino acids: CAIRMIAKNIQYF.

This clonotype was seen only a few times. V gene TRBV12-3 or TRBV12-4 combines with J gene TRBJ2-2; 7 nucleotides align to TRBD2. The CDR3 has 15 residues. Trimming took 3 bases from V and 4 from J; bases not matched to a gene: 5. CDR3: CASSLGGSGTGELFF. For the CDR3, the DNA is TGTGCCAGCAGTTTGGGGGGGAGCGGCACCGGGGAGCTGTTTTTT.

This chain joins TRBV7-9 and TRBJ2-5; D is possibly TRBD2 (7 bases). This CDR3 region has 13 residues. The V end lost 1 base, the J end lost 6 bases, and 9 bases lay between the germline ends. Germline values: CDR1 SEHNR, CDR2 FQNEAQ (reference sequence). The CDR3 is CASSLGGGQTQYF. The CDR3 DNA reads TGTGCCAGCAGCTTAGGCGGGGGCCAGACCCAGTACTTC. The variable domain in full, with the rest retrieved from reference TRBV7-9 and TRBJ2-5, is DTGVSQNPRHKITKRGQNVTFRCDPISEHNRLYWYRQTLGQGPEFLTYFQNEAQLEKSRLLSDRFSAERPKGSFSTLEIQRTEQGDSAMYLCASSLGGGQTQYFGPGTRLLVL.

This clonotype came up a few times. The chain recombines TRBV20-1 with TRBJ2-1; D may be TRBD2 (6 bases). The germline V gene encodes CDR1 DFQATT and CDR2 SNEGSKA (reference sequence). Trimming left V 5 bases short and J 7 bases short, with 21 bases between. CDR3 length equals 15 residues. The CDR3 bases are TGCAGTGCTCCACCTCCGACTAGTATGCCTAATGAGCAGTTCTTC. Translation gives CSAPPPTSMPNEQFF.

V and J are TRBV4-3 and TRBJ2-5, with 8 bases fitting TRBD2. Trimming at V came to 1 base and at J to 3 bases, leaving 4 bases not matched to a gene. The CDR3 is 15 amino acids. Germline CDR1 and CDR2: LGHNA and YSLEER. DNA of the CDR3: TGCGCCAGCAGCCAAGGACTAGCGCTGAAAGAGACCCAGTACTTC. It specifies CASSQGLALKETQYF.

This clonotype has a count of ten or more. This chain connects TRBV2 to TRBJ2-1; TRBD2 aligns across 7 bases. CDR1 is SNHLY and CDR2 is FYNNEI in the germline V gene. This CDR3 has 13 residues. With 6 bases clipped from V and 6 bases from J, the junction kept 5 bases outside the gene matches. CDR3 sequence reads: CASSWTSPNEQFF. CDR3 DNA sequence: TGTGCCAGCAGCTGGACTAGTCCCAATGAGCAGTTCTTC.

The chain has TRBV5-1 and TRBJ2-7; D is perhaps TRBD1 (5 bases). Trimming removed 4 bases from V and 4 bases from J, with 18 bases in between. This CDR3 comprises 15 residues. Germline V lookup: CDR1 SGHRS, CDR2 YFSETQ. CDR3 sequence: CASSQGHYQEYEQYF. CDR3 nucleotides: TGCGCCAGCAGCCAAGGACACTACCAGGAGTACGAGCAGTACTTC.

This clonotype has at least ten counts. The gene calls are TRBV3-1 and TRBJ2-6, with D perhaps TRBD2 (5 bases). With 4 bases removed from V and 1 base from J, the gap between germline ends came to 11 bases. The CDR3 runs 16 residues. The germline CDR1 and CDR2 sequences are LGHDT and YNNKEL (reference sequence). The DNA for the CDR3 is TGTGCCAGCAGCCCAAGAGGAGGATCTGGGGCCAACGTCCTGACTTTC. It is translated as CASSPRGGSGANVLTF.

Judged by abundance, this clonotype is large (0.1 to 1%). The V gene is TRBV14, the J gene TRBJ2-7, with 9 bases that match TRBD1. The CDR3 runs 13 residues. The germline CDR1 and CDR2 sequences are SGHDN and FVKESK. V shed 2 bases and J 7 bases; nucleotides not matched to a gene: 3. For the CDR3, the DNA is TGTGCCAGCAGCCAACCCGGGACAGGGGAGCAGTACTTC. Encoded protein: CASSQPGTGEQYF.

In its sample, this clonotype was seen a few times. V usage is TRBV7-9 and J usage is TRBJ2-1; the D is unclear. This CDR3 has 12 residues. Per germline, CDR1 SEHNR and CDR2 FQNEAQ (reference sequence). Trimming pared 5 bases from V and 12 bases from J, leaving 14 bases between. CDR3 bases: TGTGCCAGCAGCCCTTCAGTTCGTGGGCAGTTCTTC. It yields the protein CASSPSVRGQFF.

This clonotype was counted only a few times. The CDR3 loop is CASSVGDRGTEQYF. CDR3 in DNA: TGTGCCAGCAGCGTAGGGGACAGGGGGACCGAGCAGTACTTC. The chain links TRBV9 to TRBJ2-7, with TRBD1 matching over 11 bases. Germline loops: CDR1 SGDLS, CDR2 YYNGEE. CDR3 length: 14 residues. The ends lost 0 bases at V and 6 bases at J; junction bases unmatched: 2.

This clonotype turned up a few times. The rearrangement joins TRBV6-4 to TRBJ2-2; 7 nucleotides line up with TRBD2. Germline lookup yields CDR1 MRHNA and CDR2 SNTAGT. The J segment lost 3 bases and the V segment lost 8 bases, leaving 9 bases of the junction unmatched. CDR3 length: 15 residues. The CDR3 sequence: CASRRRESDTGELFF. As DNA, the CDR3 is TGTGCCAGCCGCCGGCGGGAGAGCGACACCGGGGAGCTGTTTTTT.

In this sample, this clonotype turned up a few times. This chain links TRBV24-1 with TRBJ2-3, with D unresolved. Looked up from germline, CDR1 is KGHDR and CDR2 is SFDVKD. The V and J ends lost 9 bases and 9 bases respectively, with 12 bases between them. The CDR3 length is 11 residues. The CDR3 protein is CATPPIRTQYF. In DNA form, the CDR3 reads TGTGCCACCCCCCCAATCAGAACGCAGTATTTT.

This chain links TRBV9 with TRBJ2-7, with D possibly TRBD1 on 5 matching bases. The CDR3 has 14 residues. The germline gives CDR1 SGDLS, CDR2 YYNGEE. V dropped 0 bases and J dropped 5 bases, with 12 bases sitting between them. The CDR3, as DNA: TGTGCCAGCAGCGTAGATGGCAGGGTAGACGAGCAGTACTTC. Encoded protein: CASSVDGRVDEQYF.

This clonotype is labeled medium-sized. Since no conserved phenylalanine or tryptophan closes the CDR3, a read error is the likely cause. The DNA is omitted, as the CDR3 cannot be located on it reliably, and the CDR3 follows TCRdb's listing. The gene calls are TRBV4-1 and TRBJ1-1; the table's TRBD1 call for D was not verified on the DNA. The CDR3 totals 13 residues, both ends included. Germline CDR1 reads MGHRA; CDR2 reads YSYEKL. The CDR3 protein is CASSQDGGTESEY.

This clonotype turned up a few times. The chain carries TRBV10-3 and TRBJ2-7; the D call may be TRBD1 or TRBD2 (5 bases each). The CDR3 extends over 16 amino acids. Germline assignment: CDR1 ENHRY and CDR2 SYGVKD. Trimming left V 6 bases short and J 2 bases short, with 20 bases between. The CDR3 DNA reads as TGTGCCATCAGGCACACGAGAGGGACGGAGACCTACGAGCAGTACTTC. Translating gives CAIRHTRGTETYEQYF.

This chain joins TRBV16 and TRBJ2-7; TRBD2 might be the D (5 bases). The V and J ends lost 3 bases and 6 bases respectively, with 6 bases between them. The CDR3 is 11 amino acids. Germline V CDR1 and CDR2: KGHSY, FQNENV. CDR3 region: CASSHSGEQYF. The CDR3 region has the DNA TGTGCCAGCAGCCACAGCGGCGAGCAGTACTTC.

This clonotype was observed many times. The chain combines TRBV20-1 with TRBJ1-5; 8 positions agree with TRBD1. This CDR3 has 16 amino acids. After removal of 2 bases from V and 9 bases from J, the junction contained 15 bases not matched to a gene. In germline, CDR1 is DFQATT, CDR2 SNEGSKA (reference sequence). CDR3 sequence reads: CSARTAGQGDFGPQHF. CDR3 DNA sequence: TGCAGTGCTAGAACTGCTGGACAGGGCGACTTTGGGCCCCAGCATTTT.

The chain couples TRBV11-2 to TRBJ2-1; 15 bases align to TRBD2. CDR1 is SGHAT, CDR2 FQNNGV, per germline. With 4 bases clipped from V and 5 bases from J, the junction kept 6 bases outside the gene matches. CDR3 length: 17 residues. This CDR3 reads CASSWHGLAGGDNEQFF. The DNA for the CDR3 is TGTGCCAGCAGCTGGCATGGACTAGCGGGAGGGGACAATGAGCAGTTCTTC.